This TCR beta chain was obtained from a study of yellow fever vaccine responses in identical twins. Overall study findings and caveats: In identical twins, vaccine T cell responses appeared partly shared and partly individual.

The CDR3 is 10 amino acids. Looked up from germline, CDR1 is SQVTM and CDR2 is ANQGSEA. The V and J ends lost 7 bases and 6 bases respectively, with 10 bases between them. TCRdb independently ran MiXCR on the RT-PCR reads; one entry per CDR3 protein. This sample yields about 5,000 distinct CDR3 sequences, of which 65% to 90% are seen a single time; around 1.9% belongs to the top ten. For this clonotype: Antigen specificity is unknown.

This TCR was recovered from a woman aged 18-29 years who received the yellow fever vaccine. The sample in question was T cells from blood (PBMCs), unsorted or a sorted subset (not recorded which), obtained before or after yellow fever vaccination (not recorded which). The chain links TRBV29-1 to TRBJ2-7; D might be TRBD2 (5 bases). CDR3 sequence: CSDRESEQYF. Written as DNA, the CDR3 is TGCAGCGATAGGGAGTCCGAGCAGTACTTC.